The 26 T cell receptor beta chains reported below all come from one sample, sequenced in a study of graft-versus-host responses after intestinal transplantation (dated by TCRdb to about 2021). This sample's time point label indicates: cells obtained before transplantation from donor or recipient. The library was produced with the immunoSEQ multiplex PCR assay. The source is immuneACCESS, and TCRdb retained only in-frame sequences with V and J called. Part of the clones is not carried over; for the studies checked, unresolved V genes explain less than half of this, and the remainder is unexplained. This sample is represented by about 61,000 clones; approximately 94% of them were singletons. About 0.4% of the sample lies in the top ten. These receptors lack a known antigen. Source: unstimulated CD4+ T cells sorted from spleen or lymph node cells, taken before transplant. The receptors were sampled from a human donor who was the organ donor for an intestinal transplant.

The table lists this clone with a count of one. The CDR3 sequence: CASSQGAINQPQHF. In nucleotides, the CDR3 is TGTGCCAGCAGTCAGGGGGCCATCAATCAGCCCCAGCATTTT. The J gene is TRBJ1-5, the V gene TRBV7-2; 8 nucleotides align to TRBD1. With V trimmed by 6 bases and J by 3 bases, 4 bases remained unmatched. This CDR3 spans 14 amino acids. Germline V lookup: CDR1 SGHTA, CDR2 FQGNSA.

The gene calls are TRBV4-1 and TRBJ2-3, with TRBD2 identical over 9 bases. Per the germline V gene, CDR1 is MGHRA and CDR2 is YSYEKL. Trimming took 4 bases from V and 2 from J; bases not matched to a gene: 7. This CDR3 region has 16 residues. The CDR3 loop is CASSLRLADNTDTQYF. The CDR3 bases are TGCGCCAGCAGCCTTCGACTAGCGGACAACACAGATACGCAGTATTTT.

For the CDR3, the DNA is TGTGCCAGCGGACAGGGGGCCCAGCCCCAGCATTTT. It translates to CASGQGAQPQHF. This rearrangement joins TRBV6-5 to TRBJ1-5; TRBD1 matches 11 bases. V lost 8 bases to trimming and J lost 7 bases; unmatched junction nucleotides: 1. CDR3 length: 12 amino acids. CDR1 MNHEY and CDR2 SVGAGI come from the germline V gene.

The chain links TRBV7-9 to TRBJ1-1; 8 nucleotides align to TRBD1. Germline trimming cut 5 bases from V and 5 bases from J; bases unmatched to any gene: 7. CDR3 size: 14 residues. Germline CDR1 SEHNR, CDR2 FQNEAQ (reference sequence). In nucleotides, the CDR3 is TGTGCCAGCAGCCCGCGGACAGGGTGGACTGAAGCTTTCTTT. Its translation: CASSPRTGWTEAFF. Full variable domain (outside the CDR3, taken from reference TRBV7-9 and TRBJ1-1): DTGVSQNPRHKITKRGQNVTFRCDPISEHNRLYWYRQTLGQGPEFLTYFQNEAQLEKSRLLSDRFSAERPKGSFSTLEIQRTEQGDSAMYLCASSPRTGWTEAFFGQGTRLTVV.

The chain links TRBV12-5 to TRBJ1-5; TRBD1 aligns across 12 bases. Per the germline V gene, CDR1 is LGHNT and CDR2 is FRNRAP. The CDR3 has 18 residues. With 3 bases clipped from V and 7 bases from J, the junction kept 13 bases outside the gene matches. CDR3 sequence reads: CASGLVSRDRGLGQPQHF. CDR3 bases: TGTGCTAGTGGTTTAGTCTCCCGGGACAGGGGGCTCGGCCAGCCCCAGCATTTT. Complete variable domain (other parts from reference TRBV12-5 and TRBJ1-5): DARVTQTPRHKVTEMGQEVTMRCQPILGHNTVFWYRQTMMQGLELLAYFRNRAPLDDSGMPKDRFSAEMPDATLATLKIQPSEPRDSAVYFCASGLVSRDRGLGQPQHFGDGTRLSIL.

J is TRBJ1-4 and V is TRBV10-3, with a tentative D call TRBD1 (5 bases). V dropped 11 bases and J dropped 8 bases, with 18 bases sitting between them. Germline V gives CDR1 ENHRY, CDR2 SYGVKD. This CDR3 spans 13 amino acids. The CDR3 protein is CADHGQGGEKLFF. CDR3 bases: TGTGCCGACCATGGGCAGGGCGGCGAAAAACTGTTTTTT.

The chain carries TRBV4-3 and TRBJ1-5; D gene unclear. The CDR3 covers 15 residues. Trimming stripped 0 bases from V and 3 bases from J, with 9 bases between. Germline V gives CDR1 LGHNA, CDR2 YSLEER. The CDR3 DNA follows: TGCGCCAGCAGCCAAGATGGACGGTACAATCAGCCCCAGCATTTT. It encodes CASSQDGRYNQPQHF.

Notes on this clone: One end of the junction varies from germline; a read error may be responsible. V is TRBV18 and J is TRBJ2-7; TRBD1 aligns across 8 bases. CDR3 length equals 13 residues. Germline V lookup: CDR1 KGHSH, CDR2 LQKENI. The CDR3 bases are TGTGCCAGCTCACCAAGTTTCGGGACAGGCCTAAATTTC. It translates to CASSPSFGTGLNF.

This clone was seen only once. The chain recombines TRBV7-2 with TRBJ1-6, with 7 nucleotides matching TRBD1. There are 14 residues in the CDR3. Germline trimming cut 6 bases from V and 10 bases from J; bases unmatched to any gene: 9. Per the germline V gene, CDR1 is SGHTA and CDR2 is FQGNSA. The CDR3 reads CASRLLQGVSPLHF. The CDR3 DNA reads TGTGCCAGCAGACTGTTGCAGGGGGTCTCACCCCTCCACTTT.

This chain connects TRBV27 to TRBJ2-2; D is undetermined. Germline loops: CDR1 MNHEY, CDR2 SMNVEV (reference sequence). This CDR3 has 14 amino acids. V dropped 6 bases and J dropped 2 bases, with 10 bases sitting between them. DNA for the CDR3: TGTGCCAGCAGCCGCCGATATAACACCGGGGAGCTGTTTTTT. Protein sequence: CASSRRYNTGELFF.

This chain joins TRBV18 and TRBJ2-5; D is undetermined. CDR1 and CDR2 from the germline V gene are KGHSH and LQKENI. The CDR3 consists of 17 residues. V lost 2 bases and J 1 base, leaving 17 bases between the germline ends. CDR3 sequence (DNA): TGTGCCAGCTCACCATTCTTCGGTGTGTCCTTCCAAGAGACCCAGTACTTC. As protein: CASSPFFGVSFQETQYF. Supplemented by reference TRBV18 and TRBJ2-5, the full variable domain reads NAGVMQNPRHLVRRRGQEARLRCSPMKGHSHVYWYRQLPEEGLKFMVYLQKENIIDESGMPKERFSAEFPKEGPSILRIQQVVRGDSAAYFCASSPFFGVSFQETQYFGPGTRLLVL.

This clone was recorded a few times. The chain employs TRBV6-1 and TRBJ1-1; a possible D gene is TRBD1 (6 bases). This CDR3 is built from 14 residues. V shed 5 bases and J shed 1 base, with 11 bases lying between them. The V gene's germline CDR1 is MNHNS and CDR2 SASEGT. The CDR3: CASSTLQGNTEAFF. In DNA form, the CDR3 reads TGTGCCAGCAGTACCTTACAGGGGAACACTGAAGCTTTCTTT.

The chain joins TRBV27 to TRBJ2-3, with 11 bases that match TRBD2. The CDR3 loop spans 18 amino acids. V lost 5 bases to trimming and J lost 1 base; unmatched junction nucleotides: 11. Germline V gives CDR1 MNHEY, CDR2 SMNVEV (reference sequence). CDR3: CASSPRVAGGPRTDTQYF. CDR3 coding DNA: TGTGCCAGCAGTCCCCGAGTAGCGGGGGGGCCTCGCACAGATACGCAGTATTTT.

The V and J genes are TRBV4-2 and TRBJ2-2; D may match TRBD1 or TRBD2 (6 bases each). Germline CDR1 LGHNA, CDR2 YNFKEQ. V was cut by 3 bases and J by 1 base, with 18 bases left in between. This CDR3 comprises 18 residues. DNA of the CDR3: TGTGCCAGCAGCCAGTGGATTGGGGGGCCCTGGAACACCGGGGAGCTGTTTTTT. This encodes CASSQWIGGPWNTGELFF.

The V call is TRBV21-1, the J call TRBJ2-7; the listed D gene, TRBD1, was not tested against the DNA. TRBV21-1 is a pseudogene segment. This CDR3 comprises 19 residues. Written as DNA, the CDR3 is TGTGCCAGCAGCAAAGGGATGCGAGACACGACACATTACTCCTACGAGCAGTACTTC. Encoded protein: CASSKGMRDTTHYSYEQYF.

The chain couples TRBV10-3 to TRBJ1-1, with 12 bases fitting TRBD1. Germline V gene sequence: CDR1 ENHRY, CDR2 SYGVKD. The CDR3 is 15 residues long. The J segment lost 5 bases and the V segment lost 8 bases, leaving 9 bases of the junction unmatched. CDR3 region: CAISGTGGLRTEAFF. The CDR3 nucleotides read TGTGCCATCTCCGGGACAGGGGGCTTGAGGACTGAAGCTTTCTTT.

The chain recombines TRBV2 with TRBJ1-1, with 9 nucleotides matching TRBD1. Trimming cost V 5 bases and J 1 base; bases outside gene matches: 8. The CDR3 contains 16 residues. The germline V gene has CDR1 SNHLY and CDR2 FYNNEI. As DNA, the CDR3 is TGTGCCAGCAGTCCCCTGGACAGGGGAGAGAACACTGAAGCTTTCTTT. It translates to CASSPLDRGENTEAFF.

The rearrangement joins TRBV28 to TRBJ1-2; no definite D call. Germline lookup yields CDR1 MDHEN and CDR2 SYDVKM. The CDR3 has 16 amino acids. V lost 8 bases and J 3 bases, leaving 22 bases between the germline ends. CDR3 sequence reads: CASRNSLGAQDYGYTF. CDR3 DNA sequence: TGTGCCAGCCGGAACTCCTTAGGAGCGCAGGACTATGGCTACACCTTC.

The chain uses TRBV2 and TRBJ2-4, with a tentative D call TRBD1 (5 bases). The germline CDR1 and CDR2 sequences are SNHLY and FYNNEI. V lost 3 bases, J lost 3 bases, and 6 bases lay in between. The CDR3 runs 13 residues. CDR3 DNA: TGTGCCAGCAGTGAGGACAACAAAAACATTCAGTACTTC. Translation: CASSEDNKNIQYF.

The chain couples TRBV2 to TRBJ1-6; the match to TRBD1 covers 9 bases. This CDR3 spans 15 amino acids. CDR1 and CDR2 from the germline V gene are SNHLY and FYNNEI. V dropped 4 bases and J dropped 7; count of bases not matched to a gene: 5. DNA of the CDR3: TGTGCCAGCAGTGCGGGACAGGGACGAAATTCACCCCTCCACTTT. It encodes CASSAGQGRNSPLHF.

V usage is TRBV18 and J usage is TRBJ1-1, with unresolved D. This CDR3 comprises 14 residues. Between the trimmed V and J ends, which lost 6 bases and 5 bases, there was a span of 16 bases. CDR1 and CDR2 (germline): KGHSH, LQKENI. In DNA, the CDR3 is TGTGCCAGCTCTATGGCATTTGTCGGGACTGAAGCTTTCTTT. Its translation is CASSMAFVGTEAFF.

The chain employs TRBV5-4 and TRBJ2-3; the D is unclear. The germline gives CDR1 SGHNT, CDR2 YYREEE (reference sequence). The CDR3 is 13 amino acids. Trimming cost V 0 bases and J 1 base, with 3 bases left between them. CDR3: CASSLGGTDTQYF. The CDR3, as DNA: TGTGCCAGCAGCTTGGGGGGCACAGATACGCAGTATTTT.

The chain is built from TRBV5-5 and TRBJ1-5, with D possibly being TRBD1 (5 bases). The CDR3 is 14 amino acids. Germline V gene data show CDR1 as SGHKS and CDR2 as YYEKEE (reference sequence). Trimming removed 4 bases at V and 5 bases at J, with 13 bases between. The CDR3 nucleotides are TGTGCCAGCAGCCCGGGACGGGTAGATCAGCCCCAGCATTTT. Translation: CASSPGRVDQPQHF.

CDR3 sequence: CASSVQGSETQYF. The CDR3 DNA is TGTGCCAGCAGCGTACAGGGATCGGAGACCCAGTACTTC. The chain uses TRBV5-5 and TRBJ2-5; D possibly corresponds to TRBD1 (6 bases). Deletions cut 4 bases from V and 5 bases from J, with 12 bases between. This CDR3 contains 13 residues. Germline-derived CDR1 and CDR2 are SGHKS and YYEKEE (reference sequence).

The chain couples TRBV7-6 to TRBJ1-2, with TRBD1 as a possible D gene (5 bases). Germline V CDR1 and CDR2: SGHVS, FNYEAQ. The CDR3 covers 16 residues. Trimming pared 8 bases from V and 2 bases from J, leaving 21 bases between. The CDR3 DNA sequence: TGTGCCAGCGCGCCGACCCGGGGCCTCATGAACTATGGCTACACCTTC. This gives the protein CASAPTRGLMNYGYTF.

The chain uses TRBV10-2 and TRBJ1-2; 7 bases map to TRBD1. CDR3 size: 13 residues. Losses at the gene ends were 2 bases for V and 8 bases for J; bases not matched to a gene: 5. Germline-derived CDR1 and CDR2 are WSHSY and SAAADI. CDR3 sequence: CASSEADRVGYTF. As DNA, the CDR3 is TGCGCCAGCAGTGAGGCCGACAGGGTAGGCTACACCTTC.